This T cell receptor beta chain comes out of a study of OX40 agonist ivuxolimab in advanced cancers. The repertoire was sequenced with immunoSEQ multiplex PCR; TCRdb's copy has only in-frame clones and lacks some. The repertoire includes 35,000 to 45,000 clones, around 80% of them detected once, and around a tenth sits in the top ten. The V gene lost 0 bases and the J gene lost 8 bases, with 11 bases spanning the gap. CDR1 is MGHRA and CDR2 is YSYEKL in the germline V gene. This CDR3 region has 14 residues. The chain uses TRBV4-1 and TRBJ1-3; a possible D gene is TRBD1 (5 bases). This TCR came from an adult with an advanced solid tumor such as melanoma, head and neck, liver or kidney cancer. Source: CD4+ or CD8+ T cells sorted from blood, taken in a trial of the OX40 agonist ivuxolimab. The CDR3 DNA sequence: TGCGCCAGCAGCCAAGATAGCCAAGGGGACACCATATATTTT. Amino acid sequence: CASSQDSQGDTIYF.